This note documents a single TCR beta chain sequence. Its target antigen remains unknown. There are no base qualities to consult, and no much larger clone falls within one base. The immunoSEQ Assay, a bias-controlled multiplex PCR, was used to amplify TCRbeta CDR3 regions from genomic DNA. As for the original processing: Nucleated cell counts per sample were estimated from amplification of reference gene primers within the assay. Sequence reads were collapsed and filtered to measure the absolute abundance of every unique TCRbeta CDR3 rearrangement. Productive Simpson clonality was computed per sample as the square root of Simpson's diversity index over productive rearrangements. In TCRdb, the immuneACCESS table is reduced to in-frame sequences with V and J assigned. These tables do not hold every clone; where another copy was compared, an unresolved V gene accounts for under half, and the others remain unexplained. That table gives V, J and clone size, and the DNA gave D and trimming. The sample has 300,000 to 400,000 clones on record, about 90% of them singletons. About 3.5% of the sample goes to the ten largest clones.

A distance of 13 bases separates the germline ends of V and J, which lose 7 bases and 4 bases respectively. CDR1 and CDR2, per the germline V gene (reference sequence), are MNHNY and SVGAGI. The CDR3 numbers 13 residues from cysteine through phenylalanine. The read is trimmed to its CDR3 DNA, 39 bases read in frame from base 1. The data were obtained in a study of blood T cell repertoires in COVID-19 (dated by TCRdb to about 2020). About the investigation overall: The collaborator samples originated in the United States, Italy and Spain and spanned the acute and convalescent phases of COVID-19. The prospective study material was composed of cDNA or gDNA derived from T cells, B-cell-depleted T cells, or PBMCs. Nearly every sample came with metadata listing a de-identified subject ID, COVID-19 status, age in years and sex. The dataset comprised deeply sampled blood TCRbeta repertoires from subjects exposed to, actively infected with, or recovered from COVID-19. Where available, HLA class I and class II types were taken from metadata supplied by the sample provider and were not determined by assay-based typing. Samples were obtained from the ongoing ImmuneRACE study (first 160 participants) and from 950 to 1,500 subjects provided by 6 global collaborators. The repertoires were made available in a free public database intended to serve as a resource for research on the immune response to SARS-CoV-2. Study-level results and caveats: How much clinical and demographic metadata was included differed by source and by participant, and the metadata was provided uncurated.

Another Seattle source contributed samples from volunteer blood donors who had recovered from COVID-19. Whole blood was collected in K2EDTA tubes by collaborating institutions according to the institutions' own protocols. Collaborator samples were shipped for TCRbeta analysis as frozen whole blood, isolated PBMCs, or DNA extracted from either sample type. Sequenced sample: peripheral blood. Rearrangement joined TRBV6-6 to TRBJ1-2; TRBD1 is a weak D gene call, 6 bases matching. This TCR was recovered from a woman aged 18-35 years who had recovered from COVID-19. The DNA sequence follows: TGTGCCAGCACCGAGGGACACCTCTATGGCTACACCTTC. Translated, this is CASTEGHLYGYTF.